This T cell receptor (beta chain) emerged from a study of shared clonotypes between healthy human individuals (dated by TCRdb to the early 2020s). Describing the broader study: A couple of women and three men aged 18 to 49 years were included in the cohort. For each donor, CD4 naive and CD4 memory were each given three plates, CD8 naive was given two plates, and CD8 memory was given one plate. Between about 0.8 and 9 billion PBMCs per donor were obtained by leukapheresis. To estimate repertoire size and how much clonotypes are shared between individuals, the study performed deep sequencing of blood TCR repertoires from five healthy adults. Different laboratories and diverse techniques were used to prepare libraries and sequence TCR repertoires, to increase sequencing depth and limit assay-specific biases.

Note on this clone: There is no known antigen for this receptor. No qualities accompany the bases; no much larger clone lies one base away.

TCR CDR3 regions were amplified from genomic DNA by multiplex PCR using the deep immunoSEQ assay. For each cell subset, the extracted genomic DNA was distributed evenly across all wells of several immunoSEQ 96-well plates, and each plate served as one replicate. For sorted subsets, roughly 200 ng genomic DNA, equal to tens of thousands of T cell genomes, was loaded into each replicate PCR. Purified libraries were measured with a Qubit 3.0 fluorometer, size-checked on a Bioanalyzer 2100, and measured again with the KAPA Library Quantification kit. Each immunoSEQ 96-well plate was sequenced on its own single-read 150-cycle Illumina NextSeq 550 flow cell. From the authors' description of their analysis: Because the immunoSEQ output included only junctional sequences and no quality scores, the filtering could not be the same as the filtering used for full-length reads. To assign V/J genes and CDR3, sequences were annotated against IMGT germline references using PyIR, a Python wrapper for IgBLAST v1.9. Any read was removed if the V/J assignment was weak (E-value above 1e-6), the CDR3 was missing, or the read contained stop codons, out-of-frame junctions, or ambiguous translated residues. V3J clonotypes were defined by identical inferred V gene, J gene, and CDR3 amino acid sequence. Percentage overlap between repertoires was computed as shared unique clonotypes divided by the size of the smaller repertoire. Three approaches were used to assess repertoire richness: RTK rarefaction, the Chao1 estimator, and Recon v2.1 estimates of unobserved clonotypes. Generation probabilities for all TCRbeta clonotypes obtained by the gDNA method from a handful of donors were computed using OLGA. TCRdb retrieved this table from immuneACCESS and kept in-frame rearrangements only. Not all clones are present; in checked studies, unresolved V genes account for under half, and no reason is known for the remainder. V, J and clone size reflect that table, while D and trimming were determined from the DNA. For this sample there are 2 million to 2.5 million clones; about 92% appear just once. Under 0.45% of the sample comes from the top ten.

Overall study results and their limits: Pairwise subsampling led to the expectation that sequencing depth would affect the degree of clonotype sharing among donors. Approximately 4.8% of naive CD4, roughly 3.5% of naive CD8, approximately 2.2% of memory CD4, and approximately 0.39% of memory CD8 clonotypes were shared across a few donors. The genetic and exposure-history diversity represented was limited by the small number of donors. Sampling was restricted to blood, and TCR repertoires in tissue are likely to differ from TCR repertoires in blood. Incomplete sequencing was indicated by rarefaction of sorted-subset datasets, despite the large sequencing depth. Higher generation probabilities were observed for clonotypes shared by all four sorted-subset donors than for non-shared clonotypes. Naive subsets generally had larger estimated clonotype richness than memory subsets did.

Donors were healthy HIV-negative adults with no recently reported acute infections or vaccinations. Every donor was a Caucasian adult residing in Nashville, Tennessee, USA. CD4+ T cells were enriched through magnetic negative selection, after which naive cells were positively selected on CD45RA and the remaining negative fraction served as the memory subset. After blood collection by leukapheresis, PBMCs were isolated using Ficoll-Histopaque density gradient centrifugation and then cryopreserved in the vapor phase of liquid nitrogen. Analytical flow cytometry was used to check the purity and quantity of each magnetically sorted T cell population. Each sorted fraction had its genomic DNA isolated and then quantified by UV absorbance on a Nanodrop 2000c. The germline V gene specifies SGHRS as CDR1 and YFSETQ as CDR2. Trimming takes 1 base off V and 6 bases off J; junction bases not matched to a gene: 9. The CDR3 runs 15 residues from the cysteine to the phenylalanine. CDR3 DNA is the only sequence kept; it has 45 bases, read in frame from the first base.

Sequencing input: naive CD4+ T cells from PBMCs. In the paper's terms, the cell subset or site label means: CD45RA+ positively selected. The sequence is built from TRBV5-1 and TRBJ1-1, and 7 junctional nucleotides match TRBD1. The sequence derives from a man younger than 35 in good health. Some clones in this sample may be carry-over from other donors' samples. The DNA reads as follows: TGCGCCAGCAGCTTGAGGACAGGCCTAGGAGCTGAAGCTTTCTTT. Its protein product is CASSLRTGLGAEAFF.